This passage covers 5 T cell receptor beta chains from one sample sequenced in a study of shared T cell receptors in the human thymus (dated by TCRdb to 2020 to 2023). Libraries were made using the immunoSEQ multiplex PCR assay. TCRdb mirrors the immuneACCESS table, restricted to in-frame sequences. Some clones are absent from its copies; in checked studies, under half trace to an unresolved V gene, and the reason for the others is unknown. This sample is represented by around 730,000 clones; 80% to 90% of them were singletons. About 0.0098% of the sample rests with the top ten. These sequences were also reported in another study, on human thymus T cells.

The sequenced sample consisted of thymocytes. Receptor source: a girl less than two years old with a congenital heart defect. Donor details come from another sample of the same person, matched by shared clones.

V and J are TRBV2 and TRBJ1-5, with 7 bases fitting TRBD1. The CDR3 sequence is 14 residues long. CDR1 and CDR2 from the germline V gene are SNHLY and FYNNEI. The trim removed 4 bases at V and 7 bases at J, leaving 7 bases unmatched. CDR3 protein: CASSVKQGVQPQHF. DNA of the CDR3: TGTGCCAGCAGTGTTAAGCAGGGGGTACAGCCCCAGCATTTT. Full variable domain (remainder filled in from reference TRBV2 and TRBJ1-5): EPEVTQTPSHQVTQMGQEVILRCVPISNHLYFYWYRQILGQKVEFLVSFYNNEISEKSEIFDDQFSVERPDGSNFTLKIRSTKLEDSAMYFCASSVKQGVQPQHFGDGTRLSIL.

This chain links TRBV14 with TRBJ1-1, with D perhaps matching TRBD1 (6 bases). With 6 bases removed from V and 0 bases from J, the gap between germline ends came to 26 bases. CDR3 length: 19 amino acids. The germline CDR1 and CDR2 sequences are SGHDN and FVKESK. CDR3 loop: CASRPLPSPGGAMNTEAFF. CDR3 nucleotide sequence: TGTGCCAGCAGACCATTACCTTCTCCGGGGGGGGCCATGAACACTGAAGCTTTCTTT.

V is TRBV5-6 and J is TRBJ1-3, with D tentatively TRBD1 (5 bases). The CDR3 sequence is 16 residues long. The V end lost 3 bases, the J end lost 0 bases, and 13 bases lay between the germline ends. CDR1 and CDR2 (germline): SGHDT, YYEEEE. CDR3 sequence: CASSYPDRDSGNTIYF. CDR3 coding DNA: TGTGCCAGCAGCTACCCCGACAGAGACTCTGGAAACACCATATATTTT.

J is TRBJ2-1 and V is TRBV15; TRBD1 agrees at 9 bases. There are 16 residues in the CDR3. The germline V gene encodes CDR1 LNHNV and CDR2 YYDKDF (reference sequence). V was pared by 0 bases and J by 15 bases, with 15 bases of the junction left unmatched. CDR3 protein: CATSRDRLGRDRALFF. The CDR3 DNA reads TGTGCCACCAGCAGAGATCGGCTTGGCCGGGACAGGGCCCTGTTCTTC.

The chain has TRBV5-1 and TRBJ1-2; D is unresolved. V was pared by 5 bases and J by 4 bases, with 21 bases between. Germline V gene data show CDR1 as SGHRS and CDR2 as YFSETQ. This CDR3 has 16 residues. In DNA form, the CDR3 reads TGCGCCAGCAGTATTGCACTCTCCCATGGTGGCTATGGCTACACCTTC. Translating gives CASSIALSHGGYGYTF.